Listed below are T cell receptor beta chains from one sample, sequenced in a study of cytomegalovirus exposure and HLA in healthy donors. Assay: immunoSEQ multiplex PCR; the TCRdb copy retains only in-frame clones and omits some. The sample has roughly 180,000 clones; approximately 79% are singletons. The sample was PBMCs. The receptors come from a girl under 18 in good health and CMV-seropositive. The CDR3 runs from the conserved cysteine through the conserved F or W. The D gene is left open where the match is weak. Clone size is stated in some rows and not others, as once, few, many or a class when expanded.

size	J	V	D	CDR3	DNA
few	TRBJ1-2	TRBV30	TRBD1	CAWNGQGGYGYTF	TGTGCCTGGAACGGACAGGGAGGCTATGGCTACACCTTC
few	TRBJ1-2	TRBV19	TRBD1	CASSATETGVNGYTF	TGTGCCAGTAGTGCGACCGAGACAGGGGTAAATGGCTACACCTTC
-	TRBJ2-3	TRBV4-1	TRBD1	CASSQQTGSPDTQYF	TGCGCCAGCAGCCAACAGACAGGGTCCCCAGATACGCAGTATTTT
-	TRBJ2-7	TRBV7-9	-	CASSLGAPEQYF	TGTGCCAGCAGCCTTGGGGCACCTGAGCAGTACTTC
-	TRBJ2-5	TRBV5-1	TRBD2	CASSSGTTQETQYF	TGCGCCAGCAGCTCCGGGACTACACAAGAGACCCAGTACTTC
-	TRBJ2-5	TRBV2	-	CASSDQGFQETQYF	TGTGCCAGCAGTGACCAGGGATTCCAAGAGACCCAGTACTTC
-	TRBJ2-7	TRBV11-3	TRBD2	CASSLDLTSGVYEQYF	TGTGCCAGCAGCTTAGATCTGACTAGCGGGGTGTACGAGCAGTACTTC
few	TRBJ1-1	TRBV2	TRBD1	CASYRGMNTEAFF	TGTGCCAGCTACAGGGGCATGAACACTGAAGCTTTCTTT
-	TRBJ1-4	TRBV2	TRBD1	CASGPLTGGNEKLFF	TGTGCCAGCGGGCCCCTGACAGGGGGAAATGAAAAACTGTTTTTT
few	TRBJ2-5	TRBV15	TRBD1	CATSREATGDETQYF	TGTGCCACCAGCAGAGAGGCGACAGGGGATGAGACCCAGTACTTC
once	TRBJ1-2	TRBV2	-	CASSVEGLANYGYTF	TGTGCCAGCAGTGTGGAGGGCCTAGCTAACTATGGCTACACCTTC
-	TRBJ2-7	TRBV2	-	CASSFDSYEQYF	TGTGCCAGCAGTTTTGACAGCTACGAGCAGTACTTC
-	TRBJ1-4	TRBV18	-	CASSPPRGPPGSDEKLFF	TGTGCCAGCTCACCACCGCGGGGTCCCCCAGGTTCGGATGAAAAACTGTTTTTT
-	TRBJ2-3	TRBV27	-	CASKWAGNTDTQYF	TGTGCCAGCAAGTGGGCGGGGAACACAGATACGCAGTATTTT
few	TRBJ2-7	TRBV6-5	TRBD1	CASRRQGLGYEQYF	TGTGCCAGCAGAAGACAGGGGTTGGGCTACGAGCAGTACTTC
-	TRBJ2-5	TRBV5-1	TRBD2	CASSEGTSSETQYF	TGCGCCAGCAGCGAAGGGACTAGCAGCGAGACCCAGTACTTC
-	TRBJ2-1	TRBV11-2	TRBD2	CASSSLAGEYNEQFF	TGTGCCAGCAGCTCGCTAGCGGGGGAATACAATGAGCAGTTCTTC
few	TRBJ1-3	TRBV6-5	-	CASSKMSSGNTIYF	TGTGCCAGCAGCAAAATGAGCTCTGGAAACACCATATATTTT
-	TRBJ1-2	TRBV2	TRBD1	CARRTGRDGYTF	TGTGCCAGGCGGACAGGAAGAGATGGCTACACCTTC
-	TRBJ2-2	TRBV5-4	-	CASSLSGPGELFF	TGTGCCAGCAGCTTGTCAGGTCCCGGGGAGCTGTTTTTT
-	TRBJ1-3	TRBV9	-	CASSVAAIDFSGNTIYF	TGTGCCAGCAGCGTTGCGGCCATCGATTTCTCTGGAAACACCATATATTTT
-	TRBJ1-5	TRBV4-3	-	CASSPGFSNQPQHF	TGCGCCAGCAGCCCAGGTTTTAGCAATCAGCCCCAGCATTTT
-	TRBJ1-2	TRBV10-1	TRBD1	CASSETRQGHGYTF	TGCGCCAGCAGTGAGACTAGACAGGGCCATGGCTACACCTTC
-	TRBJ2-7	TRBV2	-	CAASRQASSYEQYF	TGTGCCGCGTCCCGACAGGCTAGCTCCTACGAGCAGTACTTC
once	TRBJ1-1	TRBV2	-	CASTVGGDGGDF	TGTGCCAGCACGGTCGGAGGGGATGGAGGGGACTTT
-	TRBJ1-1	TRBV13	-	CASSLGWGVRTEAFF	TGTGCCAGCAGCTTAGGGTGGGGGGTTCGGACTGAAGCTTTCTTT
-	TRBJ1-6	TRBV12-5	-	CASAPGRDWNSPLHF	TGTGCTAGTGCCCCTGGGCGGGATTGGAATTCACCCCTCCACTTT
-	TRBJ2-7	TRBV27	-	CASRPDRTSSYEQYF	TGTGCCAGCAGACCCGACAGGACGAGCTCCTACGAGCAGTACTTC
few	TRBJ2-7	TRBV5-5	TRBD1	CASSAGQALRGQYF	TGTGCCAGCAGCGCCGGACAGGCGTTGAGGGGGCAGTACTTC
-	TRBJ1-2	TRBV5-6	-	CASSLDSYGYTF	TGTGCCAGCAGCTTGGACAGTTATGGCTACACCTTC
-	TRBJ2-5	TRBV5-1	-	CASRLKETQYF	TGCGCCAGCAGACTAAAAGAGACCCAGTACTTC
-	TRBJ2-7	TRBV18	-	CASSPPGLAYEQYF	TGTGCCAGCTCACCACCCGGGTTAGCCTACGAGCAGTACTTC
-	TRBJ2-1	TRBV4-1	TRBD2	CASSQELAGVNEQFF	TGCGCCAGCAGCCAGGAACTAGCGGGGGTGAATGAGCAGTTCTTC
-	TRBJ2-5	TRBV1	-	CTSSQPSGGALETQYF	TGCACCAGCAGCCAACCCAGCGGGGGGGCTTTGGAGACCCAGTACTTC
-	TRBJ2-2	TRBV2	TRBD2	CASLNGLAGNTGELFF	TGTGCCAGCTTGAACGGGCTAGCGGGGAACACCGGGGAGCTGTTTTTT
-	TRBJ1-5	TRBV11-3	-	CASNPRYSNQPQHF	TGTGCCAGCAACCCACGGTATAGCAATCAGCCCCAGCATTTT
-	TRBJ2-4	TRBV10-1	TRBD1	CASSEGQGGNIQYF	TGCGCCAGCAGTGAAGGACAGGGGGGAAACATTCAGTACTTC
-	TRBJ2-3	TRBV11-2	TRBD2	CASSLVWAGRGADTQYF	TGTGCCAGCAGCTTAGTATGGGCTGGCCGGGGGGCAGATACGCAGTATTTT
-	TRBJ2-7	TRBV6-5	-	CASSYGGAQYEQYF	TGTGCCAGCAGTTACGGCGGGGCCCAATACGAGCAGTACTTC
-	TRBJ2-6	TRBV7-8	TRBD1	CASSLEVPGQVPGANVLTF	TGTGCCAGCAGCTTAGAGGTACCGGGACAGGTTCCCGGGGCCAACGTCCTGACTTTC
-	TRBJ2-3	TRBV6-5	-	CASSSYGGTDTQYF	TGTGCCAGCAGTTCTTACGGGGGCACAGATACGCAGTATTTT
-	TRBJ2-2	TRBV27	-	CASSLGGVGGELFF	TGTGCCAGCAGTTTAGGAGGCGTCGGCGGGGAGCTGTTTTTT
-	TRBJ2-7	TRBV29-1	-	CSASRGYEQYF	TGCAGCGCAAGCCGCGGCTACGAGCAGTACTTC
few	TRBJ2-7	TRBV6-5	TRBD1	CASSRDRDYEQYF	TGTGCCAGCAGTAGGGACAGGGACTACGAGCAGTACTTC
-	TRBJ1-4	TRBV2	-	CASKIGGEVLFF	TGTGCCAGCAAAATAGGGGGGGAGGTACTGTTTTTT
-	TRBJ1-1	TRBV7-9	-	CASSSDSINTEAFF	TGTGCCAGCAGTTCTGACAGCATAAACACTGAAGCTTTCTTT
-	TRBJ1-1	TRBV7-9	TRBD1	CASSFGQGNTEAFF	TGTGCCAGCAGCTTTGGACAGGGGAACACTGAAGCTTTCTTT
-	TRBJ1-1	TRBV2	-	CASSVGSFRTEAFF	TGTGCCAGCAGTGTCGGGTCCTTTCGCACTGAAGCTTTCTTT
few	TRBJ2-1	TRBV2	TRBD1	CASRETTTGNEQFF	TGTGCCAGCAGAGAAACCACGACAGGGAATGAGCAGTTCTTC
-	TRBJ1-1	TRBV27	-	CASRRGWNTEAFF	TGTGCCAGCAGAAGGGGTTGGAACACTGAAGCTTTCTTT
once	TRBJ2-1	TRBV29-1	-	CSVVSGHGHNEQFF	TGCAGCGTTGTATCGGGACACGGACACAATGAGCAGTTCTTC
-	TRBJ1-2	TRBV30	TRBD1	CACPATGDSYGYTF	TGTGCCTGCCCAGCGACAGGGGATTCCTATGGCTACACCTTC
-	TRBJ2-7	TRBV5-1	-	CASSPQGYEQYF	TGCGCCAGCAGCCCACAGGGCTACGAGCAGTACTTC
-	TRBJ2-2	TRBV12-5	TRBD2	CASGPGVAGLYTGELFF	TGTGCTAGTGGCCCCGGAGTAGCGGGGTTATACACCGGGGAGCTGTTTTTT
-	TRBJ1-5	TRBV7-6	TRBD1	CASSPGQGDRTGGHQPQHF	TGTGCCAGCAGCCCTGGACAGGGCGATAGAACAGGGGGGCATCAGCCCCAGCATTTT
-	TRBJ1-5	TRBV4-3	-	CASSQETGSLSNQPQHF	TGCGCCAGCAGCCAAGAAACAGGCAGCCTTAGCAATCAGCCCCAGCATTTT
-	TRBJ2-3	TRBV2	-	CASSVGQGPDTQYF	TGTGCCAGCAGTGTCGGTCAGGGGCCAGATACGCAGTATTTT
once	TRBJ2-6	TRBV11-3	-	CASSLAPGNLLGANVLTF	TGTGCCAGCAGCTTAGCGCCGGGTAACCTACTGGGGGCCAACGTCCTGACTTTC
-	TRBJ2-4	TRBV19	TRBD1	CATNTGEAKNIQYF	TGTGCCACAAACACAGGGGAGGCCAAAAACATTCAGTACTTC
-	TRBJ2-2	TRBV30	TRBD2	CAWSDRGRASGDNTGELFF	TGTGCCTGGAGTGATCGGGGCCGAGCCAGCGGGGACAACACCGGGGAGCTGTTTTTT